Below, 8 T cell receptor beta chains from the same sample are listed, as sequenced in a study of identical twins. MiXCR was run by TCRdb on the 5' RACE reads, yielding one entry per CDR3 protein. The sample lists approximately 240,000 distinct CDR3 sequences; around 15% were seen once. The sequencing sample was made of memory (CD45RO+) T cells sorted from blood. Every receptor here comes from a woman in her late teens or twenties in good health.

This clonotype was seen more than once but under ten times. V usage is TRBV6-5 and J usage is TRBJ1-2; D is ambiguous. This CDR3 region has 14 residues. V lost 6 bases and J lost 1, with 12 bases in between. Germline loops: CDR1 MNHEY, CDR2 SVGAGI. The CDR3: CASRTRGFNYGYTF. For the CDR3, the DNA is TGTGCCAGCAGGACTCGCGGCTTTAACTATGGCTACACCTTC.

The table lists this clonotype with a few counts. The chain uses TRBV20-1 and TRBJ2-7; no reliable D call. The ends were cut back, 6 bases at V and 5 bases at J, with 17 bases in the middle. Germline CDR1 reads DFQATT; CDR2 reads SNEGSKA (reference sequence). The CDR3 loop spans 13 amino acids. This CDR3 is CSAPTPGIDEQYF. The CDR3 nucleotides are TGCAGTGCCCCTACTCCGGGTATCGACGAGCAGTACTTC.

This clonotype was detected only a few times. This chain links TRBV7-2 with TRBJ1-1, with TRBD1 matching over 7 bases. The CDR3 runs to 15 residues. The trim removed 5 bases at V and 4 bases at J, leaving 10 bases unmatched. CDR1 SGHTA and CDR2 FQGNSA come from the germline V gene. CDR3 nucleotides: TGTGCCAGCAGCCTAGGGGGCCGGGGGGCCACTGAAGCTTTCTTT. It specifies CASSLGGRGATEAFF.

This clonotype was recorded a few times. This rearrangement joins TRBV18 to TRBJ1-5, with a weak D call TRBD1 (5 bases). CDR1 and CDR2 (germline): KGHSH, LQKENI. Between the trimmed V and J ends, which lost 3 bases and 7 bases, there was a span of 16 bases. The CDR3 covers 15 residues. The CDR3 spells CASSPGRVRSQPQHF. The CDR3 DNA sequence: TGTGCCAGCTCACCTGGCAGGGTAAGGAGCCAGCCCCAGCATTTT.

The V and J genes are TRBV7-2 and TRBJ2-1, with a weak D call TRBD2 (6 bases). In germline, CDR1 is SGHTA, CDR2 FQGNSA. V shed 5 bases and J shed 10 bases, with 21 bases lying between them. The CDR3 contains 15 residues. CDR3 nucleotides: TGTGCCAGCAGCCTACAAGCGGGTGGAGTAGACGAGCAGTTCTTC. Encoded protein: CASSLQAGGVDEQFF. Looking up the rest from reference TRBV7-2 and TRBJ2-1 gives the full variable domain: GAGVSQSPSNKVTEKGKDVELRCDPISGHTALYWYRQSLGQGLEFLIYFQGNSAPDKSGLPSDRFSAERTGGSVSTLTIQRTQQEDSAVYLCASSLQAGGVDEQFFGPGTRLTVL.

This clonotype was observed a few times. This rearrangement joins TRBV6-5 to TRBJ2-7; D is possibly TRBD2 (5 bases). The CDR3 has 14 residues. V lost 0 bases and J lost 6, with 12 bases in between. CDR1 MNHEY and CDR2 SVGAGI come from the germline V gene. The CDR3 here is CASSYSRAGPEQYF. The CDR3 nucleotides read TGTGCCAGCAGTTACTCGAGGGCGGGTCCCGAGCAGTACTTC.

This clonotype was counted many times. The chain carries TRBV5-5 and TRBJ2-1; D not certain. The CDR3 runs 12 residues. Germline assignment: CDR1 SGHKS and CDR2 YYEKEE (reference sequence). Deletions cut 0 bases from V and 10 bases from J, with 8 bases between. CDR3 region: CASSLGGREQFF. The CDR3 coding sequence is TGTGCCAGCAGCTTGGGGGGTCGGGAGCAGTTCTTC. Together with reference TRBV5-5 and TRBJ2-1, the CDR3 gives the full variable domain: DAGVTQSPTHLIKTRGQQVTLRCSPISGHKSVSWYQQVLGQGPQFIFQYYEKEERGRGNFPDRFSARQFPNYSSELNVNALLLGDSALYLCASSLGGREQFFGPGTRLTVL.

In this sample, this clonotype turned up a few times. The CDR3 spells CASSYSPGSRYEQYF. CDR3 coding DNA: TGTGCCAGCAGTTACTCCCCGGGGTCGAGATACGAGCAGTACTTC. This chain uses TRBV6-5 with TRBJ2-7, with D possibly being TRBD2 (5 bases). This CDR3 region has 15 residues. V was trimmed by 0 bases and J by 4 bases, leaving 13 bases between them. Per the germline V gene, CDR1 is MNHEY and CDR2 is SVGAGI.